This T cell receptor (beta chain) was sequenced in a study of T cell changes during pregnancy in multiple sclerosis. The CDR3 has 17 amino acids. Germline V lookup: CDR1 ENHRY, CDR2 SYGVKD. Trimming stripped 1 base from V and 0 bases from J, with 13 bases between. This clone was recorded only once. TCRdb keeps only in-frame clones here, not all; method: immunoSEQ multiplex PCR. This table has 40,000 to 60,000 clones, over 80% appearing once. The V call is TRBV10-3, the J call TRBJ2-1; D unclear. Here the sequenced sample was CD4+ T cells from peripheral blood mononuclear cells, taken in the third trimester of pregnancy. The sequence derives from a female donor with multiple sclerosis, enrolled in a pregnancy study. DNA for the CDR3: TGTGCCATCAGTGAGTTGAGCCACCGGAGCTCCTACAATGAGCAGTTCTTC. Translated: CAISELSHRSSYNEQFF.